This T cell receptor (beta chain) was captured in a study of blood T cell repertoires in COVID-19. In the authors' workflow: How many nucleated cells were present was estimated from reference gene primer amplification. Measured with immunoSEQ multiplex PCR; TCRdb has only the in-frame clones, and not every one. V, J and clone size were drawn from that table, and D and trimming were deduced from the DNA. The sample has 180,000 or so clones, around nine tenths seen once. CDR1 and CDR2 from the germline V gene are MDHEN and SYDVKM. The CDR3 is made up of 16 amino acids. V was trimmed by 1 base and J by 0 bases, leaving 7 bases between them.

The V call is TRBV28, the J call TRBJ1-6; D not resolved. This sequence originates from a man younger than 30 with active or convalescent COVID-19. The sample was peripheral blood. The CDR3: CASSLFRSSYNSPLHF. The CDR3 DNA is TGTGCCAGCAGTTTATTTAGGAGCTCCTATAATTCACCCCTCCACTTT.